The TCR beta chain under discussion was sequenced for a study of T cell responses to AZD1222 COVID-19 vaccine. Study details: Whether given at about 4 or about 12 weeks, second doses were pooled. Study results and caveats: Spike was spanned by vaccine-associated CD4 TCRs, which were dominant at 160-218 and 743-854. Clonal diversity was possibly underestimated, and white British individuals and females predominated among donors.

The CDR3 spans 12 residues. Between the trimmed V and J ends, which lost 3 bases and 4 bases, there was a span of 7 bases. Assay used: immunoSEQ multiplex PCR; TCRdb lists only in-frame clones, some missing. Among approximately 98,000 clones listed, roughly 86% were seen once. For this clone: What it recognizes is unknown.

The chain couples TRBV12-3 or TRBV12-4 to TRBJ2-7; unclear D gene. The material sequenced was peripheral blood, taken on day 0 of AZD1222 vaccination. The TCR was taken from an adult in good health. The chain's CDR3 is CASSFALYEQYF. CDR3 DNA sequence: TGTGCCAGCAGTTTCGCCCTTTACGAGCAGTACTTC.